The 26 T cell receptor beta chains reported below all come from one sample, sequenced in a study of human thymus T cells. Data came from immunoSEQ multiplex PCR; TCRdb stores just in-frame clones and leaves some out. The repertoire has about 43,000 clones, around 95% of them found once; the top ten carry approximately 0.15%. The sequenced sample was blood. The receptors come from a girl less than two years old with a congenital heart defect but otherwise immunologically healthy.

This chain uses TRBV30 with TRBJ2-5; D not resolved. CDR3 length: 11 residues. Trimming left V 1 base short and J 5 bases short, with 5 bases between. Germline V gene sequence: CDR1 GTSNPN, CDR2 SVGIG (reference sequence). CDR3 nucleotide sequence: TGTGCCTGGAGTGGAGAGGAGACCCAGTACTTC. Translated, it gives CAWSGEETQYF.

The chain joins TRBV6-4 to TRBJ2-2; a weak D match, TRBD1 (5 bases). V lost 10 bases to trimming and J lost 3 bases, with 12 bases between them. Germline V CDR1 and CDR2: MRHNA, SNTAGT. CDR3 length: 13 amino acids. As DNA, the CDR3 is TGTGCCACCAGAGACAGATACACCGGGGAGCTGTTTTTT. Its protein is CATRDRYTGELFF.

This chain connects TRBV11-1 to TRBJ2-1; TRBD1 aligns across 8 bases. The CDR3 is 16 amino acids. Germline values: CDR1 SGHAT, CDR2 FQDESV (reference sequence). V gave up 5 bases and J gave up 8 bases; unmatched junction bases: 14. The CDR3 DNA sequence: TGTGCCAGCAGCGGGGCAGGGGGCGGTGGGTATTATGAGCAGTTCTTC. Translating it yields CASSGAGGGGYYEQFF.

Turning to this clone: Germline and junction disagree at one end, which may indicate a read error. The chain joins TRBV19 to TRBJ2-5; D remains unclear. The CDR3 has 13 amino acids. The germline CDR1 and CDR2 sequences are LNHDA and SQIVND (reference sequence). The CDR3: CASSLDPKGTQYF. CDR3 nucleotides: TGTGCCAGTAGTTTAGACCCCAAGGGGACCCAGTACTTC.

CDR3 in amino acids: CASSDFWRGEDHGYTF. The CDR3 DNA reads as TGTGCCAGCAGTGACTTCTGGAGGGGCGAGGATCATGGCTACACCTTC. The rearrangement uses TRBV6-4 and TRBJ1-2, with a weak D call TRBD1 (5 bases). Between the trimmed V and J ends, which lost 1 base and 6 bases, there was a span of 18 bases. The length of the CDR3 is 16 residues. Per the germline V gene, CDR1 is MRHNA and CDR2 is SNTAGT.

The rearrangement joins TRBV5-1 to TRBJ2-2; a possible D gene is TRBD1 (6 bases). V lost 1 base to trimming and J lost 6 bases, with 10 bases between them. CDR1 and CDR2 (germline): SGHRS, YFSETQ. The CDR3 is made up of 14 amino acids. The CDR3 here is CASSLRTEPGELFF. CDR3 in DNA: TGCGCCAGCAGCTTGCGGACAGAACCCGGGGAGCTGTTTTTT.

The chain carries TRBV5-1 and TRBJ2-1; D remains unclear. This CDR3 has 14 amino acids. Trimming left V 2 bases short and J 8 bases short, with 14 bases between. Germline CDR1 and CDR2: SGHRS and YFSETQ. The CDR3 nucleotides read TGCGCCAGCAGCTTAGTGAGATTCGGCGATGAGCAGTTCTTC. Its protein product is CASSLVRFGDEQFF.

The V and J genes are TRBV14 and TRBJ2-3; 12 bases fit TRBD2. The trim removed 4 bases at V and 4 bases at J, leaving 3 bases unmatched. The CDR3 totals 15 residues. Germline CDR1 and CDR2: SGHDN and FVKESK. The CDR3 DNA follows: TGTGCCAGCAGCCGCGGACTAGCGGGACCAGATACGCAGTATTTT. It translates to CASSRGLAGPDTQYF.

The chain carries TRBV7-9 and TRBJ2-3, with 10 bases aligning to TRBD2. J gave up 6 bases and V 5 bases, and 5 bases lay outside the gene matches. The length of the CDR3 is 14 residues. The V gene's germline CDR1 is SEHNR and CDR2 FQNEAQ (reference sequence). CDR3 nucleotide sequence: TGTGCCAGCAGCCCTAGCGGGAGCGTGGATACGCAGTATTTT. As protein: CASSPSGSVDTQYF.

J is TRBJ2-4 and V is TRBV21-1; the table's D call, TRBD2, has no DNA check behind it. TRBV21-1 is recorded as a pseudogene. The CDR3 is made up of 18 amino acids. This CDR3 is CASSRKGRGDIAKNIQYF. DNA for the CDR3: TGTGCCAGCAGCCGAAAGGGGCGGGGGGATATAGCCAAAAACATTCAGTACTTC.

V and J are TRBV27 and TRBJ2-2; D gene uncertain. Germline CDR1 and CDR2: MNHEY and SMNVEV (reference sequence). The V gene lost 3 bases and the J gene lost 3 bases, with 8 bases spanning the gap. The CDR3 spans 14 residues. The CDR3 bases are TGTGCCAGCAGTTTGGGCTTGGACACCGGGGAGCTGTTTTTT. This translates into CASSLGLDTGELFF.

This clone was seen only a few times. The chain employs TRBV19 and TRBJ1-5; 7 positions match TRBD1. V was clipped by 5 bases and J by 1 base; unmatched bases: 5. The germline CDR1 and CDR2 sequences are LNHDA and SQIVND (reference sequence). The CDR3 is 15 amino acids. CDR3 sequence reads: CASSSKTGSNQPQHF. For the CDR3, the DNA is TGTGCCAGTAGTTCCAAGACAGGGAGCAATCAGCCCCAGCATTTT.

This clone came up once. The chain has TRBV14 and TRBJ1-2, with a weak D call TRBD1 (5 bases). Germline V gene sequence: CDR1 SGHDN, CDR2 FVKESK. The CDR3 extends over 17 amino acids. V shed 0 bases and J shed 4 bases, with 18 bases lying between them. CDR3 nucleotide sequence: TGTGCCAGCAGCCAAGATCTTGGTAAAGGGGACGCCTATGGCTACACCTTC. Protein sequence: CASSQDLGKGDAYGYTF. Filled out from reference TRBV14 and TRBJ1-2, the complete variable domain reads EAGVTQFPSHSVIEKGQTVTLRCDPISGHDNLYWYRRVMGKEIKFLLHFVKESKQDESGMPNNRFLAERTGGTYSTLKVQPAELEDSGVYFCASSQDLGKGDAYGYTFGSGTRLTVV.

This chain joins TRBV7-9 and TRBJ1-2; 8 positions agree with TRBD1. The CDR3 sequence is 14 residues long. The trim removed 5 bases at V and 5 bases at J, leaving 7 bases unmatched. The germline V gene encodes CDR1 SEHNR and CDR2 FQNEAQ (reference sequence). CDR3 protein: CASSAQRQGYGYTF. The CDR3 DNA reads TGTGCCAGCAGCGCCCAGAGACAGGGGTATGGCTACACCTTC. Complete variable domain (other parts from reference TRBV7-9 and TRBJ1-2): DTGVSQNPRHKITKRGQNVTFRCDPISEHNRLYWYRQTLGQGPEFLTYFQNEAQLEKSRLLSDRFSAERPKGSFSTLEIQRTEQGDSAMYLCASSAQRQGYGYTFGSGTRLTVV.

J is TRBJ2-3 and V is TRBV6-5; maybe TRBD2 (6 bases). This CDR3 has 14 amino acids. Trimming shortened V by 2 bases and J by 5 bases, and 11 bases separated the two germline ends. Germline V gives CDR1 MNHEY, CDR2 SVGAGI. As DNA, the CDR3 is TGTGCCAGCAGTTACGCCCCGGAGGGAGATACGCAGTATTTT. Amino acid sequence: CASSYAPEGDTQYF.

The gene calls are TRBV28 and TRBJ2-5; possibly TRBD1 for D (5 bases). The germline V gene encodes CDR1 MDHEN and CDR2 SYDVKM. The CDR3 runs to 15 residues. V gave up 4 bases and J gave up 2 bases, with 14 bases separating them. In DNA, the CDR3 is TGTGCCAGCAGTTCCCGCTGCAGGGTTCAAGAGACCCAGTACTTC. Protein: CASSSRCRVQETQYF.

The genes are TRBV28 and TRBJ1-5, with 8 bases lining up with TRBD1. CDR3 size: 15 residues. From germline, CDR1 is MDHEN and CDR2 SYDVKM. V was clipped by 5 bases and J by 6 bases; unmatched bases: 9. The CDR3 region is CASSPDRVVGQPQHF. CDR3 sequence (DNA): TGTGCCAGCAGTCCGGACAGGGTGGTTGGTCAGCCCCAGCATTTT.

DNA for the CDR3: TGTGCCATCACTTCCCGGTCTTACAATGAGCAGTTCTTC. Translation gives CAITSRSYNEQFF. The gene calls are TRBV10-3 and TRBJ2-1; D remains ambiguous. CDR1 and CDR2 from the germline V gene are ENHRY and SYGVKD. Between the trimmed V and J ends, which lost 7 bases and 4 bases, there was a span of 11 bases. This CDR3 has 13 amino acids.

This rearrangement joins TRBV13 to TRBJ1-3; D is possibly TRBD1 (6 bases). Germline CDR1 PRHDT, CDR2 FYEKMQ (reference sequence). Trimming pared 1 base from V and 0 bases from J, leaving 13 bases between. CDR3 length: 17 amino acids. CDR3 coding DNA: TGTGCCAGCAGCTTAGTGGGGGCCCGTTTCTCTGGAAACACCATATATTTT. It codes for CASSLVGARFSGNTIYF.

The rearrangement links TRBV5-5 to TRBJ1-2; 8 nucleotides match TRBD1. This CDR3 contains 13 residues. Germline-derived CDR1 and CDR2 are SGHKS and YYEKEE (reference sequence). Trimming at V came to 1 base and at J to 8 bases, leaving 4 bases not matched to a gene. The CDR3 DNA is TGTGCCAGCAGCTTGTCAGGGGGCGCGGGCTACACCTTC. Protein product: CASSLSGGAGYTF.

This rearrangement joins TRBV5-1 to TRBJ2-1, with TRBD2 matching over 12 bases. The V gene end was trimmed by 4 bases and the J gene end by 8 bases; junction bases not matched to a gene: 7. This CDR3 region has 15 residues. Germline loops: CDR1 SGHRS, CDR2 YFSETQ. The DNA of the CDR3 is TGCGCCAGCAGCATTACTAGCGGGAGGACCCATGAGCAGTTCTTC. Translated: CASSITSGRTHEQFF.

This sequence joins TRBV30 and TRBJ1-2; a weak D match, TRBD1 (6 bases). CDR3 length equals 13 residues. Germline lookup yields CDR1 GTSNPN and CDR2 SVGIG (reference sequence). V was pared by 3 bases and J by 3 bases, with 11 bases between. The CDR3 here is CAWRGGEDYGYTF. CDR3 nucleotides: TGTGCCTGGAGGGGGGGCGAGGACTATGGCTACACCTTC.

The table lists this clone with a count of one. The rearrangement links TRBV7-9 to TRBJ2-7, with 7 bases matching TRBD1. V lost 4 bases to trimming and J lost 5 bases; unmatched junction nucleotides: 8. The CDR3 has 14 amino acids. From germline, CDR1 is SEHNR and CDR2 FQNEAQ (reference sequence). The CDR3 DNA reads TGTGCCAGCAGCTCCGGACAGGAATGGAACGAGCAGTACTTC. Amino acids: CASSSGQEWNEQYF.

The V gene is TRBV27, the J gene TRBJ2-1; D gene ambiguous. V lost 0 bases to trimming and J lost 10 bases, with 4 bases between them. CDR3 length: 11 amino acids. Germline V lookup: CDR1 MNHEY, CDR2 SMNVEV (reference sequence). The CDR3 is CASSLSGEQFF. The CDR3 DNA follows: TGTGCCAGCAGTTTATCAGGAGAGCAGTTCTTC.

The chain combines TRBV6-4 with TRBJ2-3; TRBD1 matches 9 bases. The CDR3 length is 15 residues. V trimming: 5 bases; J trimming: 3 bases; junction bases outside the gene matches: 6. Per germline, CDR1 MRHNA and CDR2 SNTAGT. CDR3: CASSLQGAKTDTQYF. The CDR3 nucleotides read TGTGCCAGCAGTCTACAGGGGGCTAAGACAGATACGCAGTATTTT.

V is TRBV10-3 and J is TRBJ1-3; 8 positions match TRBD1. The CDR3 runs to 14 residues. Losses at the gene ends were 10 bases for V and 1 base for J; bases not matched to a gene: 6. Germline CDR1 and CDR2: ENHRY and SYGVKD. CDR3 nucleotides: TGTGCCACCCAAAGGACAGGGTCTGGAAACACCATATATTTT. It specifies CATQRTGSGNTIYF.